This T cell receptor beta chain was captured by sequencing in a study of T-cell reconstitution after alpha-beta-depleted transplantation in children. Findings and caveats of the study: Reportedly, alpha-beta T cells present about two months post-transplant originated from several hundred expanded clones of graft origin.

Trimming pared 5 bases from V and 0 bases from J, leaving 11 bases between. The CDR3 is made up of 14 amino acids. Per the germline V gene, CDR1 is SSHAT and CDR2 is FNYEAQ (reference sequence). The library targeted TCRbeta and was prepared with unique molecular identifiers. TCRdb re-called the PCR reads with MiXCR, one entry per CDR3 protein. The table includes more than 400,000 distinct CDR3 sequences, 10% to 12% detected once. This clonotype was observed many times. What it recognizes is unknown. This clonotype was sampled from a female patient between 2 and 15 years old who had a stem cell transplant for aplastic anemia, so the T cells may come from the graft donor. V gene TRBV7-7 combines with J gene TRBJ2-7; D perhaps matches TRBD2 (6 bases). The material was PBMCs, mostly from graft donor cells, obtained 180 days after TCRalphabeta/CD19-depleted stem cell transplant. CDR3 residues: CASSPDGSSYEQYF. The CDR3 DNA is TGTGCCAGCAGCCCGGACGGGAGCTCCTACGAGCAGTACTTC.